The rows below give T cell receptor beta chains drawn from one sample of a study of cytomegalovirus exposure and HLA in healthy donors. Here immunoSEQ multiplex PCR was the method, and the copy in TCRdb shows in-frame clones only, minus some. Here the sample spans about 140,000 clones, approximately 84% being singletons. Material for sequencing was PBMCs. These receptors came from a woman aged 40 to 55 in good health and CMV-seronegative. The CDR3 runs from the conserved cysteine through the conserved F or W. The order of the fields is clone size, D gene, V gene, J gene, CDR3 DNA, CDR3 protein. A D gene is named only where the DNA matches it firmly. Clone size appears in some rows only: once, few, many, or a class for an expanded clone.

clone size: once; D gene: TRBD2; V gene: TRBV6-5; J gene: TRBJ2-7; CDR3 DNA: TGTGCCAGCAGTCAGCGGGAGTCGGCCTACGAGCAGTACTTC; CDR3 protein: CASSQRESAYEQYF
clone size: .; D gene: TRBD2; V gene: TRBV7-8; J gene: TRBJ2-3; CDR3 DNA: TGTGCCAGCAGCATAAGAGCTGGGACTAGCGGGAGTACCACAGATACGCAGTATTTT; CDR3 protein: CASSIRAGTSGSTTDTQYF
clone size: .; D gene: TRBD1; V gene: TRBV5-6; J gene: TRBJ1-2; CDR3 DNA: TGTGCCAGCAGCTTGGGAAGACAGGGTTTTAACTATGGCTACACCTTC; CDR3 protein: CASSLGRQGFNYGYTF
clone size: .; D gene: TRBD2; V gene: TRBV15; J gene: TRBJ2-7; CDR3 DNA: TGTGCCACCAGCAGAGATGGCAGCGGGAAAGGGTACGAGCAGTACTTC; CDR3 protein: CATSRDGSGKGYEQYF
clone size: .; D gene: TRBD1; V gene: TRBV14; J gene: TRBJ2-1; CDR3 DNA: TGTGCCAGCAGCCAGCGACCGGGACAGGGACACAATGAGCAGTTCTTC; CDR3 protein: CASSQRPGQGHNEQFF
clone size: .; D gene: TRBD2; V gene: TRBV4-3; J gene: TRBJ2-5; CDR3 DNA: TGCGCCAGCAGCCAAGACGCCGGGACTAGCGGGAGAGAGACCCAGTACTTC; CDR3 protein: CASSQDAGTSGRETQYF
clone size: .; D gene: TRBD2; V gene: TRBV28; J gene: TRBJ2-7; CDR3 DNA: TGTGCCAGCAGTCCATTAGCGGGACGCTACGAGCAGTACTTC; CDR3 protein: CASSPLAGRYEQYF
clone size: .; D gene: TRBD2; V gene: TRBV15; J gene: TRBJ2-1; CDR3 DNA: TGTGCCACCAGCCGCACCGCGGGACTAGCGGGATTCAATGAGCAGTTCTTC; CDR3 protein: CATSRTAGLAGFNEQFF
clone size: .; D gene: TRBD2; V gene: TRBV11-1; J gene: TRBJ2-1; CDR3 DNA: TGTGCCAGCAGCTTAGAATGGGGGACTAGCAGATACAATGAGCAGTTCTTC; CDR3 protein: CASSLEWGTSRYNEQFF
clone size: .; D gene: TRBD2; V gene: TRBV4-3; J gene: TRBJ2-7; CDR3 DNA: TGCGCCAGCAGCCAAGGGGCTAGCGGGAGTTACGAGCAGTACTTC; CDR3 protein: CASSQGASGSYEQYF
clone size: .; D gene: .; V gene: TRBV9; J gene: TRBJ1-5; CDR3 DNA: TGTGCCAGCAGCGGCGCCGCGCGGGGTAGCCAGCCCCAGCATTTT; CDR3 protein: CASSGAARGSQPQHF
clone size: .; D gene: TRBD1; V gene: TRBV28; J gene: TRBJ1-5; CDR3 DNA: TGTGCCAGCAGTTTCCCCGGGACAGGAAGTCAGCCCCAGCATTTT; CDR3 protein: CASSFPGTGSQPQHF
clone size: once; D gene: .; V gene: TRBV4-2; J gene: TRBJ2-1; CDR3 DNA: TGTGCCAGCAGCCAAGAAACGGCGGGCCGTGAGCAGTTCTTC; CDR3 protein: CASSQETAGREQFF
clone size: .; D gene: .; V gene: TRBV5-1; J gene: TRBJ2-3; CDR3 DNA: TGCGCCAGCAGCTTAGGTCAAGGGGCGCAGTATTTT; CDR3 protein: CASSLGQGAQYF
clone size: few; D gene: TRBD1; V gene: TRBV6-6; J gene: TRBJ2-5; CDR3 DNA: TGTGCCAGCAGTTACCGAGGGGGCGAAGAGACCCAGTACTTC; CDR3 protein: CASSYRGGEETQYF
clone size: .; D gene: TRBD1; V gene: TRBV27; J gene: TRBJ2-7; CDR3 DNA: TGTGCCAGCAGTTTCCTTTCTGGGACAGGGTCCTACGAGCAGTACTTC; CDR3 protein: CASSFLSGTGSYEQYF
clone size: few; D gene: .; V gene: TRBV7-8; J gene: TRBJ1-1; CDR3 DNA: TGTGCCAGCAGCTTAACGCGCCAGGGGATGAACACTGAAGCTTTCTTT; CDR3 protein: CASSLTRQGMNTEAFF
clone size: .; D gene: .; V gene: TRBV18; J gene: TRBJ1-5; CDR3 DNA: TGTGCCAGCTCACCTTTTCCGGAGGGTAATCAGCCCCAGCATTTT; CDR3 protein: CASSPFPEGNQPQHF
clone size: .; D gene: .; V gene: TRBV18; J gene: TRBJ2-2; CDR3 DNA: TGTGCCAGCCCCGTCAGGAACACCGGGGAGCTGTTTTTT; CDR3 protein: CASPVRNTGELFF
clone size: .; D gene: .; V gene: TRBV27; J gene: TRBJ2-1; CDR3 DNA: TGTGCCAGCAGTTTAGGGGGCGTACTTTACAATGAGCAGTTCTTC; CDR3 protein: CASSLGGVLYNEQFF
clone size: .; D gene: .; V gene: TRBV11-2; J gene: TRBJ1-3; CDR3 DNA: TGTGCCAGCAGCCGTTTAGTCTCCGGAAACACCATATATTTT; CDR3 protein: CASSRLVSGNTIYF
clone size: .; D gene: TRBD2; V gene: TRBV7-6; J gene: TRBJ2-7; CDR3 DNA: TGTGCCAGCAGCCCTCGAACTAGCGGGGGAACCTACGAGCAGTACTTC; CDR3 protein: CASSPRTSGGTYEQYF
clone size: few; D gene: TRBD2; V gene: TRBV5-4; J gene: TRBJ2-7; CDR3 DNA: TGTGCCAGCAGTATCTCCGCGGGAGTCGCCTACGAGCAGTACTTC; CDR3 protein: CASSISAGVAYEQYF
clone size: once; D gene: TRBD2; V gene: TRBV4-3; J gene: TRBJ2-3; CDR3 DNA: TGCGCCAGCAGCCAAGAGGTCTCGGCTAGCGGAGGACGGACAGATACGCAGTATTTT; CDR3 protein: CASSQEVSASGGRTDTQYF